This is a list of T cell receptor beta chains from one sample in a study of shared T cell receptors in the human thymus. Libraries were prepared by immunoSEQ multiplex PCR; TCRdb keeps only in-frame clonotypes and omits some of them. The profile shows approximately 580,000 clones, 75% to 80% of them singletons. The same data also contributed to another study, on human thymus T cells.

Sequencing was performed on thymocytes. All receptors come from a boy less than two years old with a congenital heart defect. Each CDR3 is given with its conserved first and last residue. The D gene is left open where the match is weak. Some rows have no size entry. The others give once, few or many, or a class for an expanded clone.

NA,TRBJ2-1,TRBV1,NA,TGCACCAGCAGCCGGACTAGTACGAACAATGAGCAGTTCTTC,CTSSRTSTNNEQFF
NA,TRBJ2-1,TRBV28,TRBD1,TGTGCCAGCAGGGACCGGGACAGAGTGTCCTACAATGAGCAGTTCTTC,CASRDRDRVSYNEQFF
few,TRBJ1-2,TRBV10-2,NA,TGCGCCAGCAGTGAGAACCCAGAAAACTATGGCTACACCTTC,CASSENPENYGYTF
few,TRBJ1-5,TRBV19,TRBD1,TGTGCCAGTAGCGCGAAAGGGACAGTTTATAGCAATCAGCCCCAGCATTTT,CASSAKGTVYSNQPQHF
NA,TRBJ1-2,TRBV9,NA,TGTGCCAGCAGTTTGGACACCCAAGCATATGGCTACACCTTC,CASSLDTQAYGYTF
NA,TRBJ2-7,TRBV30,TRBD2,TGTGCCTGGAGGTTGGTAGCGGGAGGGGCCTACGAGCAGTACTTC,CAWRLVAGGAYEQYF
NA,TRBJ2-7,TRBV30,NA,TGTGCCTGGAGCTCGGGACACCGGGGGCAGTACTTC,CAWSSGHRGQYF
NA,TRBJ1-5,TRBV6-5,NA,TGTGCCAGCAGTTGCTACGGGATTCATCAGCCCCAGCATTTT,CASSCYGIHQPQHF
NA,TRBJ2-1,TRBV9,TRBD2,TGTGCCAGCACCGGTATTCGGGCGGGAGAGCCCTACAATGAGCAGTTCTTC,CASTGIRAGEPYNEQFF
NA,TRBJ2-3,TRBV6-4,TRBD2,TGTGCCAGCAGCCCCGGGACTAGCGGGGCTAGCACAGATACGCAGTATTTT,CASSPGTSGASTDTQYF
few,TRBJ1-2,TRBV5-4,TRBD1,TGTGCCAGCAGCTGGACGAATAGGAACAGGGGCTATGGCTACACCTTC,CASSWTNRNRGYGYTF
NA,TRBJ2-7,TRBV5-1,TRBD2,TGCGCCAGTAGCGGACTAGCGGCGCAAGGGCTCTCCTACGAGCAGTACTTC,CASSGLAAQGLSYEQYF
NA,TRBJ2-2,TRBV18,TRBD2,TGTGCCACCGAGGGACTATCGAACACCGGGGAGCTGTTTTTT,CATEGLSNTGELFF
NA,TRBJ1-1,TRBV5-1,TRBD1,TGCGCCAGCAGCTTGGTGGAGGGACAGCTCACTGAAGCTTTCTTT,CASSLVEGQLTEAFF
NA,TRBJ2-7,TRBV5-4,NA,TGTGCCAGCAGCATTAGCGGCTACGAGCAGTACTTC,CASSISGYEQYF
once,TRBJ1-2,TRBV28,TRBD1,TGTGCCAGCAGTAACCCCGACAGGGTTTATGGCTACACCTTC,CASSNPDRVYGYTF
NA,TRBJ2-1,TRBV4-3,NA,TGCGCCAGCAGCCCTGTGCGGGACGACTACAATGAGCAGTTCTTC,CASSPVRDDYNEQFF
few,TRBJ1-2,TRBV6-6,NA,TGTGCCAGCAGTTACCAGGGGCCACCGGGCTGGAGCTACACCTTC,CASSYQGPPGWSYTF
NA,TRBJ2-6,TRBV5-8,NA,TGTGCCAGCAGTCCGGACACCCACTCTGGGGCCAACGTCCTGACTTTC,CASSPDTHSGANVLTF
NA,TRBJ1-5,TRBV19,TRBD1,TGTGCCAGTAGTACTCCAAAGACAGGGGCGCGTCTGTCGGAGCCCCAGCATTTT,CASSTPKTGARLSEPQHF
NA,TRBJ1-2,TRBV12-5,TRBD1,TGTGCTAGTGGTTTGCAAAACCAAGGGACAGGGAGAGGCTACCCCTTC,CASGLQNQGTGRGYPF
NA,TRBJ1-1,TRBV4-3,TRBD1,TGCGCCAGCAGCCAGGGAGACAGGGGTACGGACACTGAAGCTTTCTTT,CASSQGDRGTDTEAFF
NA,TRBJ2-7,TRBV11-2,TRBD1,TGTGCCAGCAGTGAGTTGACAGGGGGCGGGTACGAGCAGTACTTC,CASSELTGGGYEQYF
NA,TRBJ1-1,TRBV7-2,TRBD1,TGTGCCAGCAGCTTCGCTTCGGGGACAGGGAACACTGAAGCTTTCTTT,CASSFASGTGNTEAFF
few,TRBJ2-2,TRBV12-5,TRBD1,TGTGCTAGCCGCCCACAGGGGTCCCGCACCGGGGAGCTGTTTTTT,CASRPQGSRTGELFF
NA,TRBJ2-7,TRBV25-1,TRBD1,TGTGCCAGCAGCGCGGGACAGGGCCATGCTTCGACCTACGAGCAGTACTTC,CASSAGQGHASTYEQYF
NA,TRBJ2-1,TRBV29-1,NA,TGCAGCGTTGGCGGTAGCTCCTACAATGAGCAGTTCTTC,CSVGGSSYNEQFF
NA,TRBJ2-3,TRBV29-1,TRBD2,TGCAGCGTCGCATCCACTAGCGGGAGGGCCCCAAGCACAGATACGCAGTATTTT,CSVASTSGRAPSTDTQYF
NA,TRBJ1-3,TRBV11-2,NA,TGTGCCAGCAGCTATCTCCGACATCTCTCTGGAAACACCATATATTTT,CASSYLRHLSGNTIYF
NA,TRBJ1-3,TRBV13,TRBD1,TGTGCCAGCAGCTTAGGCCCCAGGACAGGGGGCGGAAACACCATATATTTT,CASSLGPRTGGGNTIYF
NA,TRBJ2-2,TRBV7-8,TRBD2,TGTGCCAGCAGCTTTCCCGGGACTAGCGGCACCGGGGAGCTGTTTTTT,CASSFPGTSGTGELFF